This T cell receptor beta chain derives from a study of blood T cell repertoires in COVID-19. Whole-study context: T cells, B-cell-depleted T cells, or PBMCs supplied cDNA or gDNA.

Authors' processing steps: Reference gene primer amplification yielded estimated nucleated cell counts. Using immunoSEQ multiplex PCR, the repertoire was profiled, and TCRdb retains in-frame clones only, with some absent. V, J and clone size derive from that table, while D and trimming were established from the DNA sequence. The sample gives about 210,000 clones, approximately 90% of which show up once; more than 0.95% is in the top ten. CDR1 is SGHVS, CDR2 FNYEAQ, per germline. The CDR3 contains 13 residues. Between the trimmed V and J ends, which lost 11 bases and 4 bases, there was a span of 18 bases.

This receptor was identified in a man aged 25-45 years with acute or convalescent COVID-19. Sequencing used peripheral blood. The V call is TRBV7-6, the J call TRBJ2-7; weak D call: TRBD1 (9 bases). The CDR3 coding sequence is TGTGCCCGGGGGGGGACAGGGAGTTACGAGCAGTACTTC. This gives the protein CARGGTGSYEQYF. The variable domain in full, completed from reference TRBV7-6 and TRBJ2-7, reads GAGVSQSPRYKVTKRGQDVALRCDPISGHVSLYWYRQALGQGPEFLTYFNYEAQQDKSGLPNDRFSAERPEGSISTLTIQRTEQRDSAMYRCARGGTGSYEQYFGPGTRLTVT.